The 29 T cell receptor beta chains listed next were all sequenced from one sample in a study of T cells in Graves' hyperthyroidism and ophthalmopathy (dated by TCRdb to about 2019). Libraries were constructed by multiplex PCR. The sequencing machine was an Illumina HiSeq 2000. TCR beta CDR3 regions were amplified from RNA transcripts. The first round of RT-PCR for the TCR CDR3 was performed with the HTBI primer set and the Qiagen OneStep RT-PCR kit. TCRdb trimmed public reads at Q25 via fastp, called clones via MiXCR and kept in-frame beta chains. Every entry covers one CDR3 protein and lists the most common genes and DNA from its rows. The sample data list fewer than 400,000 distinct CDR3 sequences, and 15% to 18% of these were observed just once. The biggest ten clones account for around a quarter of the sample. The sample was blood. All receptors derive from a woman between 18 and 29 years old with Graves' hyperthyroidism that later progressed to Graves' ophthalmopathy.

A note on this clonotype: This may come from a read error, since a much larger clone is one base off. The V gene is TRBV28, the J gene TRBJ2-7, with D possibly TRBD2 on 5 matching bases. The CDR3 covers 14 residues. Germline values: CDR1 MDHEN, CDR2 SYDVKM. The V gene lost 3 bases and the J gene lost 5 bases, with 14 bases spanning the gap. CDR3 region: CASSLEVGLDEQYF. The CDR3 region has the DNA TGTGCCAGCAGTTTGGAGGTAGGTCTCGACGAGCAGTACTTC.

Many counts were recorded for this clonotype. The chain uses TRBV13 and TRBJ2-7; TRBD1 is a possible D gene (6 bases). This CDR3 has 14 amino acids. V dropped 1 base and J dropped 6 bases, with 13 bases sitting between them. Germline assignment: CDR1 PRHDT and CDR2 FYEKMQ (reference sequence). The CDR3: CASSLVGQGREQYF. CDR3 DNA: TGTGCCAGCAGCTTAGTGGGCCAGGGGCGCGAGCAGTACTTC.

This clonotype was detected only a few times. The rearrangement joins TRBV6-1 to TRBJ2-2, with 10 bases fitting TRBD2. This CDR3 spans 16 amino acids. Germline V gene lookup returns CDR1 MNHNS and CDR2 SASEGT. V gave up 4 bases and J gave up 4 bases; unmatched junction bases: 6. CDR3 region: CASSGTSGTITGELFF. In DNA form, the CDR3 reads TGTGCCAGCAGTGGAACTAGCGGGACAATCACCGGGGAGCTGTTTTTT.

V is TRBV2 and J is TRBJ1-4, with a tentative D call TRBD1 (6 bases). The V end was cut by 6 bases, the J end by 7 bases, with 18 bases between. Looked up from germline, CDR1 is SNHLY and CDR2 is FYNNEI. CDR3 size: 15 residues. CDR3 amino acids: CASREQGVRVEKLFF. The CDR3 coding sequence is TGTGCCAGCAGGGAACAGGGAGTTCGGGTTGAAAAACTGTTTTTT.

Only a few counts were recorded for this clonotype. The CDR3 coding sequence is TGTGCCAGCAGCCCCGGCGGGGCGGAGACTGAAGCTTTCTTT. Protein product: CASSPGGAETEAFF. This chain connects TRBV7-9 to TRBJ1-1, with D possibly matching TRBD1 (5 bases). Deletions cut 5 bases from V and 5 bases from J, with 15 bases between. The CDR3 covers 14 residues. Germline assignment: CDR1 SEHNR and CDR2 FQNEAQ (reference sequence).

This clonotype was recorded at least ten times. V is TRBV3-1 and J is TRBJ1-1; D uncertain. The germline CDR1 and CDR2 sequences are LGHDT and YNNKEL (reference sequence). Trimming shortened V by 0 bases and J by 5 bases, and 4 bases separated the two germline ends. CDR3 length: 12 amino acids. This CDR3 is CASSQEGTEAFF. The DNA of the CDR3 is TGTGCCAGCAGCCAAGAGGGTACTGAAGCTTTCTTT.

The chain joins TRBV7-2 to TRBJ2-5; D not resolved. CDR1 is SGHTA, CDR2 FQGNSA, per germline. Trimming pared 2 bases from V and 1 base from J, leaving 8 bases between. This CDR3 contains 14 residues. CDR3 DNA: TGTGCCAGCAGCTTAAGTCTCAGCCAAGAGACCCAGTACTTC. Its protein is CASSLSLSQETQYF.

This clonotype has a handful of counts. The rearrangement links TRBV6-1 to TRBJ1-4; D gene uncertain. This CDR3 is built from 15 residues. Trimming took off 5 bases at V and 8 bases at J, with 18 bases between the two ends. The germline V gene encodes CDR1 MNHNS and CDR2 SASEGT. CDR3 sequence reads: CASSPLRARWEKLFF. The CDR3 DNA sequence: TGTGCCAGCAGTCCCCTGAGGGCACGGTGGGAAAAACTGTTTTTT.

This clonotype showed up many times. The V call is TRBV28, the J call TRBJ1-2; D uncertain. V shed 2 bases and J shed 1 base, with 8 bases lying between them. Germline lookup yields CDR1 MDHEN and CDR2 SYDVKM. This CDR3 contains 14 residues. Here the CDR3 reads CASSLIGNNYGYTF. CDR3 DNA: TGTGCCAGCAGTTTAATCGGGAATAACTATGGCTACACCTTC.

This chain joins TRBV29-1 and TRBJ2-6; D might be TRBD1 or TRBD2, each matching 5 bases. This CDR3 has 16 residues. V shed 5 bases and J shed 0 bases, with 14 bases lying between them. Germline V lookup: CDR1 SQVTM, CDR2 ANQGSEA. The CDR3 loop is CSVQGAPSSGANVLTF. The CDR3 DNA reads as TGCAGCGTTCAGGGAGCCCCTAGCTCTGGGGCCAACGTCCTGACTTTC.

This clonotype was recorded a few times. Just one base apart from a much larger clone, this may be a read error. The V call is TRBV11-2, the J call TRBJ2-5, with D possibly matching TRBD1 (5 bases). The length of the CDR3 is 13 residues. The germline CDR1 and CDR2 sequences are SGHAT and FQNNGV. The DNA of the CDR3 is TGTGCCGGCAGCCGTTTAGGGGTCGGGACCCAGTACTTC. Translated, it gives CAGSRLGVGTQYF.

There are many counts of this clonotype. The CDR3 region is CASSFGYDQPQHF. The CDR3 DNA sequence: TGTGCCAGCAGTTTCGGGTACGATCAGCCCCAGCATTTT. V is TRBV28 and J is TRBJ1-5; D is undetermined. The V gene lost 3 bases and the J gene lost 5 bases, with 8 bases spanning the gap. Germline values: CDR1 MDHEN, CDR2 SYDVKM. There are 13 residues in the CDR3.

This clonotype came up many times. The DNA of the CDR3 is TGTGCCAGCAGTGAAGGAATCGGTCAGATCCACTATAATTCACCCCTCCACTTT. It is translated as CASSEGIGQIHYNSPLHF. The rearrangement links TRBV2 to TRBJ1-6; D unclear. Germline-derived CDR1 and CDR2 are SNHLY and FYNNEI. The length of the CDR3 is 18 residues. V dropped 1 base and J dropped 3 bases, with 16 bases sitting between them.

This clonotype was seen repeatedly, ten times or more. V gene TRBV3-1 combines with J gene TRBJ2-1; D not resolved. The CDR3 is 12 amino acids. Germline V gives CDR1 LGHDT, CDR2 YNNKEL (reference sequence). V lost 3 bases and J 10 bases, leaving 10 bases between the germline ends. The CDR3 spells CASSHGVYEQFF. CDR3 bases: TGTGCCAGCAGCCACGGCGTATACGAGCAGTTCTTC.

This chain joins TRBV6-6 and TRBJ1-2; no reliable D call. V dropped 0 bases and J dropped 6 bases, with 8 bases sitting between them. The germline V gene has CDR1 MNHNY and CDR2 SVGAGI (reference sequence). The length of the CDR3 is 13 residues. As DNA, the CDR3 is TGTGCCAGCAGTTACTCTGCGGGTGATGGCTACACCTTC. Translation gives CASSYSAGDGYTF.

This clonotype was detected ten times or more. The chain has TRBV5-1 and TRBJ1-4; no reliable D call. The V end lost 5 bases, the J end lost 5 bases, and 16 bases lay between the germline ends. This CDR3 region has 15 residues. Per germline, CDR1 SGHRS and CDR2 YFSETQ. The CDR3 DNA follows: TGCGCCAGCAGTCAAGGGATCTACCTGAATGAAAAACTGTTTTTT. Translating it yields CASSQGIYLNEKLFF.

The chain is built from TRBV19 and TRBJ1-1; D is undetermined. V lost 7 bases and J 3 bases, leaving 12 bases between the germline ends. CDR3 length: 13 amino acids. Germline V lookup: CDR1 LNHDA, CDR2 SQIVND (reference sequence). The chain's CDR3 is CASNKVLYTEAFF. In DNA form, the CDR3 reads TGTGCCAGTAACAAGGTGTTATACACTGAAGCTTTCTTT. The full variable domain, its missing parts supplied by reference TRBV19 and TRBJ1-1, is DGGITQSPKYLFRKEGQNVTLSCEQNLNHDAMYWYRQDPGQGLRLIYYSQIVNDFQKGDIAEGYSVSREKKESFPLTVTSAQKNPTAFYLCASNKVLYTEAFFGQGTRLTVV.

V is TRBV20-1 and J is TRBJ2-7, with 9 nucleotides matching TRBD1. The germline CDR1 and CDR2 sequences are DFQATT and SNEGSKA (reference sequence). There are 14 residues in the CDR3. Trimming removed 5 bases from V and 1 base from J; junction bases left unmatched: 6. CDR3: CSAGTGLKSYEQYF. The CDR3 coding sequence is TGCAGTGCTGGGACAGGGTTGAAATCCTACGAGCAGTACTTC.

This clonotype was found a few times. The V call is TRBV6-2 or TRBV6-3, the J call TRBJ1-4; unclear D gene. Germline-derived CDR1 and CDR2 are MNHEY and SVGEGT. The CDR3 has 14 residues. V was pared by 2 bases and J by 8 bases, with 12 bases between. The CDR3 spells CASSYVSGGEKLFF. DNA for the CDR3: TGTGCCAGCAGTTACGTCTCGGGTGGAGAAAAACTGTTTTTT.

The chain carries TRBV20-1 and TRBJ1-6, with D hard to call. CDR1 is DFQATT, CDR2 SNEGSKA, per germline (reference sequence). The CDR3 totals 14 residues. The V end was cut by 0 bases, the J end by 10 bases, with 13 bases between. Written as DNA, the CDR3 is TGCAGTGCTAGAGATGAAAGGGCTAGATCACCCCTCCACTTT. It yields the protein CSARDERARSPLHF.

This chain connects TRBV20-1 to TRBJ1-2; a possible D gene is TRBD1 (5 bases). The CDR3 extends over 12 amino acids. CDR1 is DFQATT, CDR2 SNEGSKA, per germline (reference sequence). V lost 3 bases and J 7 bases, leaving 12 bases between the germline ends. CDR3 sequence reads: CSASLEGLGYTF. The CDR3 nucleotides are TGCAGTGCTAGCTTGGAGGGGCTTGGCTACACCTTC.

A word on this clonotype: The junction shows a germline mismatch at one end, possibly a read error. The rearrangement links TRBV12-3 or TRBV12-4 to TRBJ1-1; no definite D call. The CDR3 length is 14 residues. The CDR3 sequence is CASSFSSSYTEAFF. DNA for the CDR3: TGTGCCAGTAGTTTCAGTAGTTCGTACACTGAAGCTTTCTTT.

There are many counts of this clonotype. The chain couples TRBV20-1 to TRBJ2-5, with TRBD1 matching over 10 bases. Germline V gives CDR1 DFQATT, CDR2 SNEGSKA (reference sequence). The CDR3 spans 17 residues. V shed 1 base and J 2 bases; nucleotides not matched to a gene: 10. The CDR3 coding sequence is TGCAGTGCTAGAGGAGGACCGACAGGGGGCCTTCAAGAGACCCAGTACTTC. Its translation is CSARGGPTGGLQETQYF.

This clonotype was found many times. This chain joins TRBV7-2 and TRBJ2-1; D is unclear. The germline CDR1 and CDR2 sequences are SGHTA and FQGNSA. The ends were cut back, 5 bases at V and 5 bases at J, with 7 bases in the middle. The CDR3 is made up of 12 amino acids. CDR3 amino acids: CASSTPDNEQFF. The CDR3 DNA is TGTGCCAGCAGCACTCCCGACAATGAGCAGTTCTTC.

V is TRBV20-1 and J is TRBJ1-6; D call uncertain. In germline, CDR1 is DFQATT, CDR2 SNEGSKA (reference sequence). V gave up 5 bases and J gave up 6 bases, with 20 bases separating them. CDR3 length: 16 amino acids. The CDR3 spells CSASRPGRILNSPLHF. The CDR3 DNA sequence: TGCAGTGCTTCTCGCCCTGGACGAATCCTTAATTCACCCCTCCACTTT.

This clonotype was found many times. The chain combines TRBV6-5 with TRBJ2-1; tentative D call: TRBD1 (5 bases). Germline-derived CDR1 and CDR2 are MNHEY and SVGAGI. Trimming left V 0 bases short and J 7 bases short, with 7 bases between. The CDR3 loop spans 13 amino acids. The CDR3 DNA is TGTGCCAGCAGTTACTCGAAGGGGAATGAGCAGTTCTTC. This gives the protein CASSYSKGNEQFF.

As regards this clonotype: A read error may account for a junction end that differs from germline. This chain uses TRBV29-1 with TRBJ1-2; D not resolved. Germline V CDR1 and CDR2: SQVTM, ANQGSEA. The CDR3 contains 12 residues. The CDR3 DNA reads as TGCAGCCTTTATTCCCCTCGAGGTGGCTACCCCTTC. Protein: CSLYSPRGGYPF.

The chain combines TRBV30 with TRBJ2-3, with 9 bases identical to TRBD1. V shed 4 bases and J 10 bases; nucleotides not matched to a gene: 12. CDR1 is GTSNPN, CDR2 SVGIG, per germline (reference sequence). CDR3 length equals 14 residues. CDR3 nucleotide sequence: TGTGCCTGGACCTCGGACAGGGGAGGTTTCGCGCAGTATTTT. It encodes CAWTSDRGGFAQYF. Full variable domain (missing parts from reference TRBV30 and TRBJ2-3): SQTIHQWPATLVQPVGSPLSLECTVEGTSNPNLYWYRQAAGRGLQLLFYSVGIGQISSEVPQNLSASRPQDRQFILSSKKLLLSDSGFYLCAWTSDRGGFAQYFGPGTRLTVL.

The V gene is TRBV5-1, the J gene TRBJ2-7; TRBD2 matches 7 bases. Germline V gene data show CDR1 as SGHRS and CDR2 as YFSETQ. The trim removed 0 bases at V and 3 bases at J, leaving 15 bases unmatched. This CDR3 contains 18 residues. This CDR3 reads CASSLEPAGARENYEQYF. The DNA of the CDR3 is TGCGCCAGCAGCTTGGAACCGGCGGGAGCCAGGGAAAACTACGAGCAGTACTTC.